These T cell receptor beta chains were read from a single sample in a study of PD-1 blockade in classical Hodgkin lymphoma. The repertoire was sequenced with immunoSEQ multiplex PCR; TCRdb's copy has only in-frame clones and lacks some. The data hold some 84,000 clones, with around nine tenths observed a single time. Sequenced here: peripheral blood mononuclear cells (PBMCs), sampled at baseline. The receptor set was obtained from a human donor with classical Hodgkin lymphoma. CDR3s include the opening cysteine and the closing phenylalanine or tryptophan. A D gene is named only where the DNA matches it firmly. Size is stated for part of the rows, as once, few or many counts, or as a class when the clone is expanded.

abundance,j_gene,d_gene,v_gene,CDR3aa,CDR3nt
-,TRBJ2-1,-,TRBV7-8,CASSLGIQRTNNEQFF,TGTGCCAGCAGCTTAGGGATACAGCGGACGAACAATGAGCAGTTCTTC
-,TRBJ2-1,TRBD2,TRBV6-4,CASSLLAASYNEQFF,TGTGCCAGCAGTCTCCTAGCGGCCTCCTACAATGAGCAGTTCTTC
-,TRBJ2-1,TRBD2,TRBV11-2,CASSPPWTRRVDEQFF,TGTGCCAGCAGCCCTCCCTGGACTAGGAGGGTCGATGAGCAGTTCTTC
-,TRBJ2-2,-,TRBV9,CASSVGLERVGELFF,TGTGCCAGCAGCGTAGGTCTCGAACGGGTCGGGGAGCTGTTTTTT
once,TRBJ2-1,-,TRBV11-2,CASSLGGFAYNEQFF,TGTGCCAGCAGCTTAGGCGGGTTTGCCTACAATGAGCAGTTCTTC
-,TRBJ1-4,TRBD1,TRBV30,CAWSAWDRGGKLFF,TGTGCCTGGAGTGCTTGGGACAGGGGCGGAAAACTGTTTTTT
-,TRBJ2-4,-,TRBV19,CASSGQGPLAKNIQYF,TGTGCCAGTAGTGGTCAGGGGCCGCTAGCCAAAAACATTCAGTACTTC
-,TRBJ2-5,TRBD1,TRBV2,CASSPDRARLETQYF,TGTGCCAGCAGTCCTGACAGGGCCCGCCTAGAGACCCAGTACTTC
few,TRBJ2-7,-,TRBV14,CASSPGPLEQYF,TGTGCCAGCAGCCCCGGCCCACTCGAGCAGTACTTC
-,TRBJ1-5,TRBD1,TRBV6-1,CASSGGGGGQPQHF,TGTGCCAGCAGTGGAGGGGGCGGAGGTCAGCCCCAGCATTTT
-,TRBJ1-2,-,TRBV27,CASSLTANYGYTF,TGTGCCAGCAGTTTGACAGCGAACTATGGCTACACCTTC
-,TRBJ2-1,-,TRBV18,CASSSTEAKNEQFF,TGTGCCAGCTCCTCGACTGAAGCGAAGAATGAGCAGTTCTTC
once,TRBJ1-5,-,TRBV2,CASSEFWGVRQPQHF,TGTGCCAGCAGTGAATTTTGGGGGGTTCGACAGCCCCAGCATTTT